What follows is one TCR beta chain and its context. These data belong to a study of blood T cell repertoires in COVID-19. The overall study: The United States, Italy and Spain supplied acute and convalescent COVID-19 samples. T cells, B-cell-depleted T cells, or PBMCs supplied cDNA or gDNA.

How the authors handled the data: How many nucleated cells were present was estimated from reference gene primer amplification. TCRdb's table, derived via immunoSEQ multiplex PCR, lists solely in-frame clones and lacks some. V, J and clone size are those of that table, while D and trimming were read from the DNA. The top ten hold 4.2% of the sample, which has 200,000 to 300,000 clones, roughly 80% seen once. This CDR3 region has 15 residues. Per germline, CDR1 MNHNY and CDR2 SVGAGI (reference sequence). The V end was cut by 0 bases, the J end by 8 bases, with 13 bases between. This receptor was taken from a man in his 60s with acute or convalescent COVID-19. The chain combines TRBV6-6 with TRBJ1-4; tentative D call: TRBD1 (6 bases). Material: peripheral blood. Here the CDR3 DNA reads TGTGCCAGCAGTTACTCTCTACTACAGGGAGAAAAACTGTTTTTT. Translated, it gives CASSYSLLQGEKLFF.